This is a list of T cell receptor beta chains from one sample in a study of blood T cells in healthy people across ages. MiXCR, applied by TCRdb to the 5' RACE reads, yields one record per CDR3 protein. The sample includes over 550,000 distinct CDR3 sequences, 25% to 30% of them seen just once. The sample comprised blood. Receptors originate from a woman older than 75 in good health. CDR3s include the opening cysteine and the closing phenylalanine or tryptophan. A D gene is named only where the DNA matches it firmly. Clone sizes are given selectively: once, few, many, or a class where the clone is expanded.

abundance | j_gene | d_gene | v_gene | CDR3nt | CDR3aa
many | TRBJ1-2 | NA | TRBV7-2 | TGTGCCAGCAGCCCCTTCGTTTCGCTGGACGGTGGCTACACCTTC | CASSPFVSLDGGYTF
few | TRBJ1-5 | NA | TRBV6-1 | TGTGCCAGCAGTGTGGGCCCTCCAACCATTAGCAATCAGCCCCAGCATTTT | CASSVGPPTISNQPQHF
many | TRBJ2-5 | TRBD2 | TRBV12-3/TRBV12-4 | TGTGCCAGCAGTGCTATAGCGGGGAGAGGAGAGACCCAGTACTTC | CASSAIAGRGETQYF
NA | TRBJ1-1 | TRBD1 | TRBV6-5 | TGTGCCAGCAGTTACCGACCGGGACAGGGGGCTCCCGAAGGAGGTCCGAACACTGAAGCTTTCTTT | CASSYRPGQGAPEGGPNTEAFF
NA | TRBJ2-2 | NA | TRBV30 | TGTGCCTGGAGTGTACTTCTAGACACCGGGGAGCTGTTTTTT | CAWSVLLDTGELFF
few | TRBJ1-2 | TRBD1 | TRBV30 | TGTGCCTGGAGCCGACCGCCTAATTCGGACAGGGGTCACTATGGCTACACCTTC | CAWSRPPNSDRGHYGYTF
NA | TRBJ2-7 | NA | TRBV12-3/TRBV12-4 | TGTGCCAGCAGTTTAACCCGGACAGCCGAGCAGTACTTC | CASSLTRTAEQYF
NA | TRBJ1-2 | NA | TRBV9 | TGTGCCAGCAGCGTAGGGCAGGGAGCTAACTATGGCTACACCTTC | CASSVGQGANYGYTF
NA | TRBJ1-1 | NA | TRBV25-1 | TGTGCCAGCAGTGATCCTACAGTAAACACTGAAGCTTTCTTT | CASSDPTVNTEAFF
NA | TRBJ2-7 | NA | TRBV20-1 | TGCAGTGCTAGGTGGTACGAGCAGTACTTC | CSARWYEQYF
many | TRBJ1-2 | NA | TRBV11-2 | TGTGCCAGCAGCCCTGGTCGCGTCGGGGGCTACACCTTC | CASSPGRVGGYTF
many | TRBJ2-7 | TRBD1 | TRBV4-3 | TGCGCCAGCAGCCAAGATCGGACAGGGCCCCGCGAGCAGTACTTC | CASSQDRTGPREQYF
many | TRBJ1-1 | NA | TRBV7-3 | TGTGCCAGCAGCTTAGCGGCAGGTGAAACTGAAGCTTTCTTT | CASSLAAGETEAFF
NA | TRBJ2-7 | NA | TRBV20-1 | TGCAGTGCTACCGACAGGCTAGTCGCGTCCTACGAGCAGTACTTC | CSATDRLVASYEQYF
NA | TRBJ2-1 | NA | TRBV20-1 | TGCAGCGCCGACAGTAGAAATTCCTACAATGAGCAGTTCTTC | CSADSRNSYNEQFF
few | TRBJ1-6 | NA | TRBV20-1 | TGCAGTGCTAGAGATCTTCGGGGACAAAATTCACCCCTCCACTTT | CSARDLRGQNSPLHF
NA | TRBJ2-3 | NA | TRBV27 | TGTGCCAGCAGTTTAAGGGGGGGGCCCACAGATACGCGGTATTTT | CASSLRGGPTDTRYF
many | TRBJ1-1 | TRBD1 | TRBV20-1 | TGCAGTGCTAATCCCGGGACAGGGGGAGCTTTCTTT | CSANPGTGGAFF
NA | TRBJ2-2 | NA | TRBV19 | TGTGCCAGTAGTATTGCAGGTTACACCGGGGAGCTGTTTTTT | CASSIAGYTGELFF
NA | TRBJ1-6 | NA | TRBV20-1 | TGCAGTGCTAGAGCATACAGGGCAGGGACCTTCAGCTCCTATAATTCACCCCTCCACTTT | CSARAYRAGTFSSYNSPLHF
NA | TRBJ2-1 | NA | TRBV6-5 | TGTGCCAGCAGTTACTTAAGCGGAAGCTCCTACAATGAGCAGTTCTTC | CASSYLSGSSYNEQFF
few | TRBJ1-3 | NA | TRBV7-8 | TGTGCCAGCAGCCCCACAGCGGGGAAGGCTGGAAACACCATATATTTT | CASSPTAGKAGNTIYF
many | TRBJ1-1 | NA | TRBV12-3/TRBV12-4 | TGTGCCAGCAGCCGACGCCTGAACACTGAAGCTTTCTTT | CASSRRLNTEAFF
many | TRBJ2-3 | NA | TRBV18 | TGTGCCAGCTCACCAAACAGGGCTTCAGATACGCAGTATTTT | CASSPNRASDTQYF
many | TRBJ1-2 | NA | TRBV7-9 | TGTGCCAGCAGCCGCCTCGGGGCGTCTGGAGGCTACACCTTC | CASSRLGASGGYTF
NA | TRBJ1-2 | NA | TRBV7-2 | TGTGCCAGCAGCTTCCGGTCGGGGGGCCCCTATGGCTACACCTTC | CASSFRSGGPYGYTF
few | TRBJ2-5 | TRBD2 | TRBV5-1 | TGCGCCAGCAGCTCCGGACTAGCGGGGACGGAGACCCAGTACTTC | CASSSGLAGTETQYF
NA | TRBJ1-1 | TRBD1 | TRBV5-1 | TGCGCCAGCAGCTTGCCGACAGGGGGCACTGAAGCTTTCTTT | CASSLPTGGTEAFF
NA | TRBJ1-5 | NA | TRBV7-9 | TGTGCCAGCAGCTCCCCCGGGCAGCCCCAGCATTTT | CASSSPGQPQHF
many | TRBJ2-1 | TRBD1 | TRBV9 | TGTGCCAGCAGCGTAGAGGGACAGGGTTTCGTGAATGAGCAGTTCTTC | CASSVEGQGFVNEQFF
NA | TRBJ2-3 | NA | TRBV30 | TGTGCCTGGAGTGTAGCTATGACAGATACGCAGTATTTT | CAWSVAMTDTQYF
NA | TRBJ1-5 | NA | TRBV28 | TGTGCCAGCAGCCTGTCCTGGGGGCGGAAGCCCCAGCATTTT | CASSLSWGRKPQHF
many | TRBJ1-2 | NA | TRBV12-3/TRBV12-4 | TGTGCCAGCAGTTCCGGTGGGTATGGCTACACCTTC | CASSSGGYGYTF
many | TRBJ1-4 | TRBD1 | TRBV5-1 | TGCGCCAGCAGCTTGGGCCAGGGGGAGTTGGAACTGTTTTTT | CASSLGQGELELFF
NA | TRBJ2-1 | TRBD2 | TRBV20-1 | TGCAGTGCTAGATCTTCCGGGACTAGCGGGGGGACAGTGGAGCAGTTCTTC | CSARSSGTSGGTVEQFF
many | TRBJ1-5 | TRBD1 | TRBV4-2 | TGTGCCAGCAGCCAGGACAGGGGTGTAGATCAGCCCCAGCATTTT | CASSQDRGVDQPQHF
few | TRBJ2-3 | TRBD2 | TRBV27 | TGTGCCAGCAGTTTGCGGGGGGGCTTTGGGACAGATACGCAGTATTTT | CASSLRGGFGTDTQYF
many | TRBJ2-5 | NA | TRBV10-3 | TGTGCCATCGCTTTAGGAGCGCGGGCCCAAGAGACCCAGTACTTC | CAIALGARAQETQYF
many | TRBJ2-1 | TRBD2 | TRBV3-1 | TGTGCCAGCAGCCAACCCCGCGGGGGGGCTGGGGATGAGCAGTTCTTC | CASSQPRGGAGDEQFF
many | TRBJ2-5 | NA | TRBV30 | TGTGCCATTGGGGTTCTGGAGGAGACCCAGTACTTC | CAIGVLEETQYF